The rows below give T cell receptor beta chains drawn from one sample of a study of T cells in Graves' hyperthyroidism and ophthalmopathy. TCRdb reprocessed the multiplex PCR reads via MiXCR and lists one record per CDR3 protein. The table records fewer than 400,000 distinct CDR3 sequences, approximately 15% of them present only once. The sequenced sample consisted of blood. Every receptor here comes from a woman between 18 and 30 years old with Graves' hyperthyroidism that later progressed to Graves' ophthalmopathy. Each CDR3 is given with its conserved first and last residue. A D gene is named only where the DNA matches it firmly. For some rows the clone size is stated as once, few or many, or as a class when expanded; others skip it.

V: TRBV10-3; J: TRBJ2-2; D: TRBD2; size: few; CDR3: CAISSGSGSGELFF; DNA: TGTGCCATCTCTAGCGGGAGCGGTTCCGGGGAGCTGTTTTTT
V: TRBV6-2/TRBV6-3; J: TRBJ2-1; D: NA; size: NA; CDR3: CASKRSGYNEQFF; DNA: TGTGCCAGCAAGCGGAGCGGTTACAATGAGCAGTTCTTC
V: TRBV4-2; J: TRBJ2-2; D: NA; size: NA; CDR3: CASSQEAGEAGELFF; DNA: TGTGCCAGCAGCCAAGAGGCAGGGGAGGCCGGGGAGCTGTTTTTT
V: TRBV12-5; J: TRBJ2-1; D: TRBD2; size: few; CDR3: CASTSGGIHNEQFF; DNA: TGTGCTAGTACTAGCGGGGGCATCCACAATGAGCAGTTCTTC
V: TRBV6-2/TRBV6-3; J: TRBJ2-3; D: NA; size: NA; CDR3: CASRPHGRVPDTQYF; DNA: TGTGCCAGCAGACCCCATGGCAGGGTTCCCGATACGCAGTATTTT
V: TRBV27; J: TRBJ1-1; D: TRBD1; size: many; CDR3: CASSERQGLMNTEAFF; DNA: TGTGCCAGCAGTGAGCGACAGGGCCTCATGAACACTGAAGCTTTCTTT
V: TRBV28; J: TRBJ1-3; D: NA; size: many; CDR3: CASSMGHRNTIYF; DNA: TGTGCCAGCAGTATGGGACACCGAAACACCATATATTTT
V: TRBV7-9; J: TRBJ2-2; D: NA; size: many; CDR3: CASSPARERTGELFF; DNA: TGTGCCAGCAGCCCGGCCCGGGAAAGAACCGGGGAGCTGTTTTTT
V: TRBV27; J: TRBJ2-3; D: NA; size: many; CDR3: CASRRDPAGSSTDTQYF; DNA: TGTGCCAGCAGACGCGACCCAGCAGGCTCTAGCACAGATACGCAGTATTTT
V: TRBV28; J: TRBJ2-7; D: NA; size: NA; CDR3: CASSLDGPYEQYF; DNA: TGTGCCAGCAGTTTAGATGGTCCTTACGAGCAGTACTTC
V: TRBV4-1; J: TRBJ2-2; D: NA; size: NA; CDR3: CASSQGQITGELYF; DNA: TGCGCCAGCAGCCAAGGGCAGATCACCGGGGAGCTGTATTTT
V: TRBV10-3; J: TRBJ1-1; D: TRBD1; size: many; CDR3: CAIQGAVNTEAFF; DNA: TGTGCCATACAGGGGGCGGTGAACACTGAAGCTTTCTTT
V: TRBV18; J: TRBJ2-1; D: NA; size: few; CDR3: CASSPTGGEVSEQFF; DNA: TGTGCCAGCTCACCAACCGGAGGCGAGGTTAGTGAGCAGTTCTTC
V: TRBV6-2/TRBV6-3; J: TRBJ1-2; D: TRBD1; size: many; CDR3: CASDLSPDREYGYTF; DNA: TGTGCCAGCGACTTAAGTCCGGACAGGGAGTATGGCTACACCTTC
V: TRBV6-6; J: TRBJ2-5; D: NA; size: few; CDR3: CASSYGGVGQATQYF; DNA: TGTGCCAGCAGTTACGGCGGGGTGGGACAAGCGACCCAGTACTTC